Listed here is a single T cell receptor beta chain. TCRdb keeps only in-frame clones here, not all; method: immunoSEQ multiplex PCR. The table lists about 2.4 million clones, 93% of them singletons. The record originates from a study of shared clonotypes between healthy human individuals. There are 14 residues in the CDR3. CDR1 is SGDLS and CDR2 is YYNGEE in the germline V gene. Between the trimmed V and J ends, which lost 5 bases and 5 bases, there was a span of 14 bases. Sample: naive CD4+ T cells from PBMCs. Subset: CD45RA+ positively selected. This clonotype originated in a man aged 18 to 30 in good health. Some clones in this sample may be carry-over from other donors' samples. This chain connects TRBV9 to TRBJ2-1; D is undetermined. The CDR3 region is CASSPRATDNEQFF. DNA for the CDR3: TGTGCCAGCAGTCCTCGAGCCACCGACAATGAGCAGTTCTTC.